Following are 26 T cell receptor beta chains from one sample sequenced in a study of shared clonotypes between healthy human individuals. The method was immunoSEQ multiplex PCR; TCRdb's version includes in-frame clones alone and lacks a portion of them. The profile shows 900,000 to 1,200,000 clones, approximately 80% of them singletons. Sequencing was done on a sample of memory CD4+ T cells from PBMCs. As to subset: CD45RA-negative fraction. These receptors all come from a man aged 18 to 30 in good health. Some clones in this sample may be carry-over from other donors' samples.

The chain is built from TRBV28 and TRBJ1-2; D remains ambiguous. CDR3 length equals 13 residues. V was shortened by 8 bases and J by 3 bases, with 13 bases between the two germline ends. Germline V gene sequence: CDR1 MDHEN, CDR2 SYDVKM. DNA for the CDR3: TGTGCCAGCTTGGGCAGTAACGACTATGGCTACACCTTC. This translates into CASLGSNDYGYTF.

The chain joins TRBV5-5 to TRBJ2-1; 7 positions match TRBD1. Germline V lookup: CDR1 SGHKS, CDR2 YYEKEE (reference sequence). Losses at the gene ends were 2 bases for V and 7 bases for J; bases not matched to a gene: 9. The CDR3 length is 15 residues. CDR3 in DNA: TGTGCCAGCAGCTTCACCGGGACAGCCCCAAATGAGCAGTTCTTC. Its translation is CASSFTGTAPNEQFF. The variable domain in full, with the rest retrieved from reference TRBV5-5 and TRBJ2-1, is DAGVTQSPTHLIKTRGQQVTLRCSPISGHKSVSWYQQVLGQGPQFIFQYYEKEERGRGNFPDRFSARQFPNYSSELNVNALLLGDSALYLCASSFTGTAPNEQFFGPGTRLTVL.

This clone came up once. In the same sample, other DNA sequences code for this CDR3. The rearrangement uses TRBV20-1 and TRBJ1-1, with D uncertain. The CDR3 loop spans 11 amino acids. CDR1 and CDR2 (germline): DFQATT, SNEGSKA (reference sequence). V lost 0 bases and J 2 bases, leaving 1 base between the germline ends. The CDR3 DNA reads as TGCAGTGCTAGAGATAACACTGAAGCTTTCTTT. Translated: CSARDNTEAFF.

A remark on this clone: A much more abundant neighbour one base away suggests this may be a read error. The chain joins TRBV7-3 to TRBJ2-5, with 10 bases matching TRBD2. After removal of 5 bases from V and 2 bases from J, the junction contained 5 bases not matched to a gene. The germline V gene encodes CDR1 SGHTA and CDR2 FQGTGA. The CDR3 is 15 amino acids. The chain's CDR3 is CASSPGTSAQETQYF. CDR3 coding DNA: TGTGCCAGCAGCCCGGGGACTAGCGCTCAAGAGACCCAGTACTTC.

With regard to this clone: An end of the junction differs from the germline gene, which may be a read error. The CDR3 sequence: CATSDGPVNYGYTF. In DNA form, the CDR3 reads TGTGCCACCAGTGACGGTCCCGTTAACTATGGCTACACCTTC. The chain employs TRBV10-3 and TRBJ1-2; D unclear. Germline V gene sequence: CDR1 ENHRY, CDR2 SYGVKD. The length of the CDR3 is 14 residues.

The V and J genes are TRBV29-1 and TRBJ2-5; D may be TRBD1 (5 bases). V lost 4 bases and J lost 5, with 11 bases in between. In germline, CDR1 is SQVTM, CDR2 ANQGSEA. The CDR3 covers 12 residues. The CDR3: CSVGTNRETQYF. DNA of the CDR3: TGCAGCGTTGGGACAAACCGGGAGACCCAGTACTTC.

As concerns this clone: This specimen includes other DNA sequences encoding the same CDR3. The gene calls are TRBV18 and TRBJ2-3; no clear D gene. Germline V lookup: CDR1 KGHSH, CDR2 LQKENI. Trimming stripped 2 bases from V and 5 bases from J, with 8 bases between. The CDR3 contains 13 residues. CDR3 sequence reads: CASSPNGGDTQYF. CDR3 nucleotide sequence: TGTGCCAGCTCACCAAACGGTGGAGATACGCAGTATTTT. The full variable domain, completed using reference TRBV18 and TRBJ2-3, is NAGVMQNPRHLVRRRGQEARLRCSPMKGHSHVYWYRQLPEEGLKFMVYLQKENIIDESGMPKERFSAEFPKEGPSILRIQQVVRGDSAAYFCASSPNGGDTQYFGPGTRLTVL.

This sequence joins TRBV28 and TRBJ1-1; no clear D. Trimming stripped 7 bases from V and 3 bases from J, with 9 bases between. CDR1 is MDHEN and CDR2 is SYDVKM in the germline V gene. The CDR3 is 12 amino acids. The chain's CDR3 is CASIAGYTEAFF. CDR3 sequence (DNA): TGTGCCAGCATCGCGGGCTACACTGAAGCTTTCTTT.

Concerning this clone: Since a far larger clone is one base different, this is likely a read error. This rearrangement joins TRBV30 to TRBJ2-1, with 10 positions matching TRBD2. With V trimmed by 2 bases and J by 12 bases, 10 bases remained unmatched. CDR3 length: 14 amino acids. Germline-derived CDR1 and CDR2 are GTSNPN and SVGIG (reference sequence). CDR3 protein: CAWSTGLATGGQFF. The CDR3 nucleotides read TGTGCCTGGAGTACGGGACTAGCGACGGGGGGGCAGTTCTTC.

As concerns this clone: The CDR3 does not close with the conserved phenylalanine or tryptophan, likely indicating a read error. It is unclear where the CDR3 begins or ends on the DNA, so no DNA is shown, and the CDR3 is as TCRdb lists it. V gene TRBV28 combines with J gene TRBJ2-3; the tabulated D call, TRBD2, remains unverified against the DNA. From its first to its last residue, the CDR3 has 12 amino acids. Germline CDR1 and CDR2: MDHEN and SYDVKM. The CDR3 reads CASSSGLAAQGI.

The chain employs TRBV7-2 and TRBJ2-7; the D call may be TRBD1 or TRBD2 (5 bases each). Trimming removed 5 bases from V and 0 bases from J, with 14 bases in between. The CDR3 extends over 15 amino acids. CDR1 is SGHTA and CDR2 is FQGNSA in the germline V gene. In DNA, the CDR3 is TGTGCCAGCAGCATATCCGGGACCGCCTCCTACGAGCAGTACTTC. It codes for CASSISGTASYEQYF.

This clone was recorded at least ten times. V gene TRBV9 combines with J gene TRBJ1-5; no clear D gene. V lost 0 bases to trimming and J lost 7 bases, with 11 bases between them. This CDR3 has 14 amino acids. CDR1 and CDR2 from the germline V gene are SGDLS and YYNGEE. This CDR3 is CASSVDPIGQPQHF. The CDR3 coding sequence is TGTGCCAGCAGCGTAGATCCCATAGGGCAGCCCCAGCATTTT.

The chain uses TRBV10-3 and TRBJ2-3, with 7 bases matching TRBD2. Germline CDR1 reads ENHRY; CDR2 reads SYGVKD. This CDR3 has 14 amino acids. The junction had 4 bases not matched to a gene; V was cut back by 6 bases and J by 1 base. CDR3 amino acids: CAIRNAGGTDTQYF. The CDR3 nucleotides are TGTGCCATCAGGAATGCGGGGGGCACAGATACGCAGTATTTT.

This chain links TRBV5-6 with TRBJ2-1; D uncertain. This CDR3 has 15 residues. CDR1 is SGHDT, CDR2 YYEEEE, per germline. Trimming took off 0 bases at V and 9 bases at J, with 16 bases between the two ends. The CDR3 region is CASSLGFPTMTEQFF. CDR3 bases: TGTGCCAGCAGCTTGGGCTTTCCTACAATGACTGAGCAGTTCTTC.

In DNA, the CDR3 is TGTGCCAGCAGCTTAGTACAGGGTATAGACATTCAGTACTTC. Protein: CASSLVQGIDIQYF. The chain combines TRBV7-9 with TRBJ2-4; D is perhaps TRBD1 (6 bases). Trimming shortened V by 1 base and J by 8 bases, and 12 bases separated the two germline ends. This CDR3 has 14 residues. CDR1 and CDR2 (germline): SEHNR, FQNEAQ (reference sequence).

V gene TRBV11-3 combines with J gene TRBJ2-7, with 8 bases that match TRBD2. The CDR3 covers 14 residues. CDR1 is SGHNT and CDR2 is YENEEA in the germline V gene. Trimming cost V 0 bases and J 2 bases; bases outside gene matches: 0. CDR3 in DNA: TGTGCCAGCAGCTTAGACGGGAGGGCCTACGAGCAGTACTTC. It encodes CASSLDGRAYEQYF.

This clone was observed a single time. One end of the junction does not line up with germline, which may come from a read error. The CDR3: CASSATSGSYEKYF. In DNA, the CDR3 is TGTGCCAGCAGTGCCACTAGCGGCTCCTACGAGAAGTACTTC. This chain links TRBV6-1 with TRBJ2-7; 8 positions match TRBD2. The CDR3 has 14 residues. CDR1 and CDR2 (germline): MNHNS, SASEGT.

V is TRBV4-2 and J is TRBJ2-5, with 10 bases aligning to TRBD1. The CDR3 is 16 amino acids. The germline CDR1 and CDR2 sequences are LGHNA and YNFKEQ. V lost 1 base to trimming and J lost 3 bases; unmatched junction nucleotides: 5. The CDR3 loop reads CASSQGPGQGEETQYF. The CDR3 region has the DNA TGTGCCAGCAGCCAAGGACCCGGACAGGGGGAAGAGACCCAGTACTTC.

V and J are TRBV2 and TRBJ1-3; D perhaps matches TRBD1 (5 bases). The V and J ends lost 4 bases and 1 base respectively, with 14 bases between them. Germline V gene sequence: CDR1 SNHLY, CDR2 FYNNEI. This CDR3 has 16 amino acids. The CDR3 DNA follows: TGTGCCAGCAGTGCGTACGGGGGGACGTCTGGAAACACCATATATTTT. It is translated as CASSAYGGTSGNTIYF.

This clone has ten or more counts. The chain links TRBV28 to TRBJ2-4; tentatively, D is TRBD1 (6 bases). From germline, CDR1 is MDHEN and CDR2 SYDVKM. V lost 4 bases and J 4 bases, leaving 14 bases between the germline ends. The CDR3 has 15 residues. CDR3 protein: CASSSRRQGKNIQYF. In nucleotides, the CDR3 is TGTGCCAGCAGTTCTAGAAGGCAGGGGAAAAACATTCAGTACTTC.

The chain has TRBV4-2 and TRBJ2-7; 8 bases are a match to TRBD1. CDR1 and CDR2 (germline): LGHNA, YNFKEQ. The CDR3 spans 16 residues. Trimming cost V 2 bases and J 3 bases; bases outside gene matches: 9. CDR3 residues: CASSQSEGQESYEQYF. The CDR3 DNA sequence: TGTGCCAGCAGCCAATCCGAGGGACAGGAAAGCTACGAGCAGTACTTC.

The CDR3 coding sequence is TGTGCCAGCAGTGACAAAACCGGGACGGAAACCTACGAGCAGTACTTC. Translation gives CASSDKTGTETYEQYF. The genes are TRBV27 and TRBJ2-7; D could derive from TRBD1 or TRBD2 (5 bases each). V lost 5 bases, J lost 2 bases, and 19 bases lay in between. The CDR3 sequence is 16 residues long. Germline-derived CDR1 and CDR2 are MNHEY and SMNVEV (reference sequence).

The chain employs TRBV5-4 and TRBJ2-3; D may match TRBD1 or TRBD2 (5 bases each). V lost 3 bases and J lost 8, with 7 bases in between. Germline CDR1 and CDR2: SGHNT and YYREEE (reference sequence). The CDR3 contains 11 residues. CDR3 loop: CASSSRGTQYF. Here the CDR3 DNA reads TGTGCCAGCAGCTCGAGGGGTACGCAGTATTTT.

This chain joins TRBV30 and TRBJ1-1; no clear D. CDR3 size: 13 residues. Germline CDR1 is GTSNPN and CDR2 is SVGIG (reference sequence). Deletions cut 7 bases from V and 3 bases from J, with 15 bases between. The CDR3 DNA reads as TGTGCCTACCATGTTGACCGGTACACTGAAGCTTTCTTT. This translates into CAYHVDRYTEAFF. Full variable domain (outside the CDR3, taken from reference TRBV30 and TRBJ1-1): SQTIHQWPATLVQPVGSPLSLECTVEGTSNPNLYWYRQAAGRGLQLLFYSVGIGQISSEVPQNLSASRPQDRQFILSSKKLLLSDSGFYLCAYHVDRYTEAFFGQGTRLTVV.

This chain links TRBV7-9 with TRBJ2-7, with D perhaps matching TRBD1 or TRBD2 (5 bases each). The CDR3 runs 13 residues. Trimming pared 3 bases from V and 10 bases from J, leaving 16 bases between. CDR1 is SEHNR, CDR2 FQNEAQ, per germline (reference sequence). CDR3 DNA: TGTGCCAGCAGCTTTACGGGACCTGATGAACAGTACTTC. Its protein product is CASSFTGPDEQYF.

V usage is TRBV6-1 and J usage is TRBJ2-3, with D uncertain. The CDR3 runs 14 residues. V was cut by 1 base and J by 3 bases, with 8 bases left in between. Germline assignment: CDR1 MNHNS and CDR2 SASEGT. DNA of the CDR3: TGTGCCAGCAGTGAAGGTTGGCAGACAGATACGCAGTATTTT. Translated: CASSEGWQTDTQYF.